The present T cell receptor beta chain was sequenced within a study of T cell responses to AZD1222 COVID-19 vaccine. Study-level points and caveats: The sample set comprised mostly white British donors with more females, and clonal diversity was possibly underestimated.

This table comes from immunoSEQ multiplex PCR, and its TCRdb copy is limited to in-frame clones, with some not included. The data hold 75,000 to 85,000 clones, with 60% to 85% observed a single time. Worth noting for this clone: Antigen unknown.

Per the germline V gene, CDR1 is SEHNR and CDR2 is FQNEAQ (reference sequence). The CDR3 sequence is 16 residues long. The J segment lost 0 bases and the V segment lost 6 bases, leaving 8 bases of the junction unmatched. J is TRBJ2-1 and V is TRBV7-9; 7 bases line up with TRBD2. The sequence derives from an adult who received the MenACWY meningococcal vaccine as a control. Sequencing used peripheral blood, obtained 28 days after the second dose of the MenACWY control vaccine. CDR3 in amino acids: CASSWGGTRSYNEQFF. CDR3 DNA: TGTGCCAGCAGTTGGGGGGGGACCCGCTCCTACAATGAGCAGTTCTTC.